This TCR beta chain was found in a study of STAT5B mutations in CD4+ large granular lymphocyte leukemia. CDR1 SEHNR and CDR2 FQNEAQ come from the germline V gene (reference sequence). The CDR3 runs to 12 residues. Trimming left V 5 bases short and J 0 bases short, with 3 bases between. Using immunoSEQ multiplex PCR, the repertoire was profiled, and TCRdb retains in-frame clones only, with some absent. This sample yields more than 30,000 clones, of which roughly nine tenths are seen a single time; around 0.38% belongs to the top ten. The chain employs TRBV7-9 and TRBJ2-3; no clear D. This clonotype originated in a human donor in good health. The sequencing sample was made of CD4+ T cells from blood buffy coats. CDR3 sequence (DNA): TGTGCCAGCAGCGTCAGCACAGATACGCAGTATTTT. As protein: CASSVSTDTQYF.